This is a list of T cell receptor beta chains from one sample in a study of blood T cell repertoires in COVID-19. This table comes from immunoSEQ multiplex PCR, and its TCRdb copy is limited to in-frame clones, with some not included. The data show about 210,000 clones, with around four fifths seen just once and about 9% held by the top ten. Sequencing used PBMCs or T cells enriched from blood (not recorded which). These receptors were collected from a man aged 40-49 years who had recovered from COVID-19. Each CDR3 is given with its conserved first and last residue. The D gene is left open where the match is weak. Clone size appears in some rows only: once, few, many, or a class for an expanded clone.

TRBD2 | TRBJ2-1 | NA | TRBV3-1/TRBV3-2 | TGTGCCAGCAGCCAATACGCTAGCGGGAGGGCACATGAGCAGTTCTTC | CASSQYASGRAHEQFF
TRBD2 | TRBJ2-7 | NA | TRBV6-4 | TGTGCCAGCAGTGCAACTAGCGGGAGCTACTACGAGCAGTACTTC | CASSATSGSYYEQYF
NA | TRBJ1-5 | NA | TRBV10-3 | TGTGCCATCAGTCCAGGGAGGGGGAATCAGCCCCAGCATTTT | CAISPGRGNQPQHF
TRBD2 | TRBJ2-1 | few | TRBV24-1 | TGTGCCACCAGTGATTATGCGGGAGCGCCTTACAATGAGCAGTTCTTC | CATSDYAGAPYNEQFF
TRBD2 | TRBJ2-7 | few | TRBV5-5 | TGTGCCAGCAGCACCGGGACTAGCGGGAGGGCTCGGGACTACGAGCAGTACTTC | CASSTGTSGRARDYEQYF
NA | TRBJ2-5 | once | TRBV9 | TGTGCCAGCAGCGTAGACCAAGGGGAAGAGACCCAGTACTTC | CASSVDQGEETQYF
TRBD2 | TRBJ2-1 | NA | TRBV7-6 | TGTGCCAGCAGCGCAGGTAGCGGGAGGTTGTTTGGTGGCTCCTACAATGAGCAGTTCTTC | CASSAGSGRLFGGSYNEQFF
NA | TRBJ1-6 | NA | TRBV3-1/TRBV3-2 | TGTGCCAGCAGCCAAGAAGTGAGGCCAAATTCACCCCTCCACTTT | CASSQEVRPNSPLHF
TRBD1 | TRBJ1-4 | once | TRBV7-2 | TGTGCCAGCAGGCGCGGGACAGGGGATGGCAAACTGTTTTTT | CASRRGTGDGKLFF
NA | TRBJ1-2 | NA | TRBV24-1 | TGTGCCACCAGTGGCCCGGGGTATAACTATGGCTACACCTTC | CATSGPGYNYGYTF
NA | TRBJ1-3 | NA | TRBV27 | TGTGCCAGCAGTTTATTTGCTCGGGACTCCCCTGGAAACACCATATATTTT | CASSLFARDSPGNTIYF
NA | TRBJ2-7 | NA | TRBV15 | TGTGCCACCAGCAGCCAGGGGGGATCCTACGAGCAGTACTTC | CATSSQGGSYEQYF
TRBD1 | TRBJ2-7 | large | TRBV19 | TGTGCCAGTAGTATAGGGGGGGGACAGGGCTTCTACGAGCAGTACTTC | CASSIGGGQGFYEQYF
TRBD1 | TRBJ1-6 | NA | TRBV19 | TGTGCCAGTAGTACGACAGGGGTTAATTCACCCCTCCACTTT | CASSTTGVNSPLHF
TRBD2 | TRBJ2-3 | NA | TRBV9 | TGTGCCAGCAGCGTAGGGACTAGCGGGATAATGGGAACAGATACGCAGTATTTT | CASSVGTSGIMGTDTQYF
NA | TRBJ1-2 | NA | TRBV28 | TGTGCCAGCAGTTTTCAGGGCCACGACTTTACTAACTATGGCTACACCTTC | CASSFQGHDFTNYGYTF
TRBD1 | TRBJ1-1 | NA | TRBV12-3/TRBV12-4 | TGTGCCAGCAGTCCAGGGGGCAACAGTGAAGCTTTCTTT | CASSPGGNSEAFF
TRBD2 | TRBJ2-7 | NA | TRBV11-2 | TGTGCCAGCAGCTCTTTAGCGGGGGGCCGAAGCTCCTACGAGCAGTACTTC | CASSSLAGGRSSYEQYF
NA | TRBJ2-1 | many | TRBV5-4 | TGTGCCAGCAGCTTGGAACAGGGCTACAATGAGCAGTTCTTC | CASSLEQGYNEQFF
TRBD1 | TRBJ2-1 | NA | TRBV5-1 | TGCGCCAGCAGCTTGCTAAGGACAGGGGGCCATGAGCAGTTCTTC | CASSLLRTGGHEQFF
NA | TRBJ1-2 | few | TRBV24-1 | TGTGCCACCAGTGCCTTGGGAGGGGTCTACACCTTC | CATSALGGVYTF
NA | TRBJ2-1 | once | TRBV6-6 | TGTGCCAGCAGTTACCCACAGGATGAGCAGTTCTTC | CASSYPQDEQFF
TRBD1 | TRBJ2-6 | NA | TRBV19 | TGTGCCAGTAGCCTAAGGGACAGAAGCTCTGGGGCCAACGTCCTGACTTTC | CASSLRDRSSGANVLTF
NA | TRBJ1-2 | NA | TRBV5-1 | TGCGCCAGCAGCTTAGACAATCACGGCTACACCTTC | CASSLDNHGYTF
NA | TRBJ1-2 | NA | TRBV27 | TGTGCCACCAGGAGGGGGGGCGGCTACACCTTC | CATRRGGGYTF
TRBD1 | TRBJ1-1 | NA | TRBV11-2 | TGTGCCAGCAGCTCGAGACAGGGGGATAGCACTGAAGCTTTCTTT | CASSSRQGDSTEAFF